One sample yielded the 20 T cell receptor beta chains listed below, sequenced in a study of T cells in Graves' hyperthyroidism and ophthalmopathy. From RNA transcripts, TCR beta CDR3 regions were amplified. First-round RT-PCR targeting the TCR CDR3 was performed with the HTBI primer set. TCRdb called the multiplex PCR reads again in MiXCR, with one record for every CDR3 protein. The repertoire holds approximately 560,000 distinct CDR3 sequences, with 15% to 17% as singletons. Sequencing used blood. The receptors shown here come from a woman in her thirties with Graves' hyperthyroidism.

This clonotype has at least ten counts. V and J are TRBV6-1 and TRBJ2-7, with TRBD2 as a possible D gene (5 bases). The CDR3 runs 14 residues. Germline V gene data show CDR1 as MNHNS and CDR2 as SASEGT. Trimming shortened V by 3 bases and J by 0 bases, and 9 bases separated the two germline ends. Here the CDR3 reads CASSERVRSYEQYF. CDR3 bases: TGTGCCAGCAGTGAGCGGGTCCGCTCCTACGAGCAGTACTTC.

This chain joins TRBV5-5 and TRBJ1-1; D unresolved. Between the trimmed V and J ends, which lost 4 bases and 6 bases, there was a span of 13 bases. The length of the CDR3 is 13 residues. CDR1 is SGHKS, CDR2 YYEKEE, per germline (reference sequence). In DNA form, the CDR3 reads TGTGCCAGCAGCCCCACAGCTGTCGCTGAAGCTTTCTTT. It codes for CASSPTAVAEAFF.

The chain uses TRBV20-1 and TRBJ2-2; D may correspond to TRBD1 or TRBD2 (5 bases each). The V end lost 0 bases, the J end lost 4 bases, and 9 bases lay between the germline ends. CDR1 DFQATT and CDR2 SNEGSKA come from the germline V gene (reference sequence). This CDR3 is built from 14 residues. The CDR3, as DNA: TGCAGTGCTAGAGAGGTCGGGGCCACCGGGGAGCTGTTTTTT. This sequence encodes CSAREVGATGELFF.

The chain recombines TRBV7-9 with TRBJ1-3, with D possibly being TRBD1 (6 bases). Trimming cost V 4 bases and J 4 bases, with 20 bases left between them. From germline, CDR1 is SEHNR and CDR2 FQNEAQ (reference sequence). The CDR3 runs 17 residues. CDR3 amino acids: CASSSSLEGDLGNTIYF. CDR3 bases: TGTGCCAGCAGCTCCTCACTAGAGGGGGACTTAGGAAACACCATATATTTT.

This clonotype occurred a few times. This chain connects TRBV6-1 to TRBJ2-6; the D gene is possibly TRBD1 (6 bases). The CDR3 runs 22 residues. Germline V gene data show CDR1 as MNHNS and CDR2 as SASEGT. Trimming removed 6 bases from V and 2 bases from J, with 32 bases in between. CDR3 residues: CASSETTGSLDWLMAGANVLTF. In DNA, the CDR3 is TGTGCCAGCAGCGAAACGACAGGCTCTTTAGATTGGCTGATGGCTGGGGCCAACGTCCTGACTTTC.

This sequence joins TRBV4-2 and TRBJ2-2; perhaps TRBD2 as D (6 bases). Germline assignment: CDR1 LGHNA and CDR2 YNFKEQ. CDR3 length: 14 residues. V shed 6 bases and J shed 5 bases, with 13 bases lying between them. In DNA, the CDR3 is TGTGCCAGCAGGCGGGACCTGGGAACCGGGGAGCTGTTTTTT. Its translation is CASRRDLGTGELFF.

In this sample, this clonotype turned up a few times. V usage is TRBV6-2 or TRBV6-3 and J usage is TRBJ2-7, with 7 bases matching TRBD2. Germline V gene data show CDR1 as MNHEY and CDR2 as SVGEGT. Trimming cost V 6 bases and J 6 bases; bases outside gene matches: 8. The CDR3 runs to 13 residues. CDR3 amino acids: CASRRGLVGEQYF. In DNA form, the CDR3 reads TGTGCCAGCAGGCGCGGACTAGTAGGCGAGCAGTACTTC.

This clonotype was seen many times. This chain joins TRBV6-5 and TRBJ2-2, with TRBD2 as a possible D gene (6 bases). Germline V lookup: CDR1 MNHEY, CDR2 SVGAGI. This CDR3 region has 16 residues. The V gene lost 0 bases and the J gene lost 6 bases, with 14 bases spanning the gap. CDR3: CASSYSTLAAAGELFF. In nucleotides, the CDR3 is TGTGCCAGCAGTTACTCGACCTTAGCGGCTGCCGGGGAGCTGTTTTTT.

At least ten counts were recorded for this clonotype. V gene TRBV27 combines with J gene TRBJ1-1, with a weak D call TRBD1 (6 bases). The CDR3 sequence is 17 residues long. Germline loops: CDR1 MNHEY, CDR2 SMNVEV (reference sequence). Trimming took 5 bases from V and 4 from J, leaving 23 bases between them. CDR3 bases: TGTGCCAGCAGTCCCCGACCGGGCCAGGGGATGGGCACTGAAGCTTTCTTT. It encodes CASSPRPGQGMGTEAFF.

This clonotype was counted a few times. This CDR3 reads CSATNYVPGLAFLREQYF. CDR3 DNA sequence: TGCAGTGCTACTAACTATGTACCGGGACTAGCGTTCCTTAGGGAGCAGTACTTC. The chain has TRBV20-1 and TRBJ2-7, with 10 nucleotides matching TRBD2. Germline CDR1 DFQATT, CDR2 SNEGSKA (reference sequence). This CDR3 is 18 amino acids long. The V gene end was trimmed by 4 bases and the J gene end by 7 bases; junction bases not matched to a gene: 22.

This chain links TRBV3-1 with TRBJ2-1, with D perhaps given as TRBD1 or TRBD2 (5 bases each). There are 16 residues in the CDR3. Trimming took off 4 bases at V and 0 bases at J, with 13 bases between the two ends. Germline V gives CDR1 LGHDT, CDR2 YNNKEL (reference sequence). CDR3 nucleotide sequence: TGTGCCAGCAGCCCGGGGCGGGTAAACTCCTACAATGAGCAGTTCTTC. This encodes CASSPGRVNSYNEQFF.

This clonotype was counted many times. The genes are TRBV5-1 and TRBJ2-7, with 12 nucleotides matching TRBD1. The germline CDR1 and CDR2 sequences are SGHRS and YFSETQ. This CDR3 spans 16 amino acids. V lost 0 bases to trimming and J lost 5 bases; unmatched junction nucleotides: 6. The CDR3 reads CASSLVVGQGAHEQYF. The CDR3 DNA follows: TGCGCCAGCAGCTTGGTGGTGGGACAGGGGGCTCACGAGCAGTACTTC.

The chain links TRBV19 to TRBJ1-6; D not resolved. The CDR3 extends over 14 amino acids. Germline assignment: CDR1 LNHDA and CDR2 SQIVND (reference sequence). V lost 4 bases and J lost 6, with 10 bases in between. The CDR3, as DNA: TGTGCCAGTAGTAGCCCAGGACGTAATTCACCCCTCCACTTT. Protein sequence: CASSSPGRNSPLHF. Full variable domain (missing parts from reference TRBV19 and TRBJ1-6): DGGITQSPKYLFRKEGQNVTLSCEQNLNHDAMYWYRQDPGQGLRLIYYSQIVNDFQKGDIAEGYSVSREKKESFPLTVTSAQKNPTAFYLCASSSPGRNSPLHFGNGTRLTVT.

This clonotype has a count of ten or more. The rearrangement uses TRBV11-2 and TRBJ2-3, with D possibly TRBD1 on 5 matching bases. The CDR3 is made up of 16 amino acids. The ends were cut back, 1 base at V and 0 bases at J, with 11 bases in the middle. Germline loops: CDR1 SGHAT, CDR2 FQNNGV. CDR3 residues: CASSLVQGWSTDTQYF. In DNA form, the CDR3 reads TGTGCCAGCAGCTTAGTTCAGGGTTGGAGCACAGATACGCAGTATTTT.

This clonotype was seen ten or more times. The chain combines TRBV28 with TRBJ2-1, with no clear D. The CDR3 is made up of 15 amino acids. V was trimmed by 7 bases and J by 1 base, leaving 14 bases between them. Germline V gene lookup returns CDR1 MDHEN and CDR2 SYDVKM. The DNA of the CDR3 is TGTGCCAGCACCCCCAGTTGGGGTTCCTACAATGAGCAGTTCTTC. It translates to CASTPSWGSYNEQFF.

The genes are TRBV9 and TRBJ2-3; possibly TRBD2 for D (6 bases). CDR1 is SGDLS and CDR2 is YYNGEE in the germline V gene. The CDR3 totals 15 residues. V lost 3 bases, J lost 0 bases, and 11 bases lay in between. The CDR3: CASSASGSSTDTQYF. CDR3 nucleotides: TGTGCCAGCAGCGCGAGCGGGTCGAGCACAGATACGCAGTATTTT. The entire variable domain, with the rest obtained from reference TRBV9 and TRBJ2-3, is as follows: DSGVTQTPKHLITATGQRVTLRCSPRSGDLSVYWYQQSLDQGLQFLIQYYNGEERAKGNILERFSAQQFPDLHSELNLSSLELGDSALYFCASSASGSSTDTQYFGPGTRLTVL.

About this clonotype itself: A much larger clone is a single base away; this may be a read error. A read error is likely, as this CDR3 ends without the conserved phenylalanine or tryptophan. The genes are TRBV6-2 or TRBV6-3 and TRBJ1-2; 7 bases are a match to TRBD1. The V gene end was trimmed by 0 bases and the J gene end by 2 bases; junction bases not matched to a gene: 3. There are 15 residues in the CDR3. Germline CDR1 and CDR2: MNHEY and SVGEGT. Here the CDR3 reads CASSYSLQGNYGYTL. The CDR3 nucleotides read TGTGCCAGCAGTTACTCCCTACAGGGGAACTATGGCTACACCCTC.

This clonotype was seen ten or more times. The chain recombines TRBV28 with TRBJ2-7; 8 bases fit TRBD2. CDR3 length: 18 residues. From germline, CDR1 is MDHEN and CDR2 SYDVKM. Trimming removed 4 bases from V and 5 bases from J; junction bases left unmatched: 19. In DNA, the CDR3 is TGTGCCAGCAGTTCGTCCCGGGGCGGCGGGAGGAAGGTCGACGAGCAGTACTTC. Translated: CASSSSRGGGRKVDEQYF.

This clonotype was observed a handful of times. In nucleotides, the CDR3 is TGTGCCAGCAGCCCGACCCCCGGGACTGGAAATGAGCAGTTCTTC. It yields the protein CASSPTPGTGNEQFF. The J gene is TRBJ2-1, the V gene TRBV11-2; tentatively, D is TRBD2 (6 bases). The CDR3 extends over 15 amino acids. The germline gives CDR1 SGHAT, CDR2 FQNNGV. V lost 5 bases to trimming and J lost 7 bases, with 18 bases between them.

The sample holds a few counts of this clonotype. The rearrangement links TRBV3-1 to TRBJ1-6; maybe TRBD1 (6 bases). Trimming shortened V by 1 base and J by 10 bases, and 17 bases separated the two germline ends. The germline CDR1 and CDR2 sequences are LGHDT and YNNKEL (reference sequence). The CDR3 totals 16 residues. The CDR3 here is CASSQGWGARGSPLHF. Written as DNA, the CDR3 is TGTGCCAGCAGCCAAGGGTGGGGGGCGAGGGGGTCACCCCTCCACTTT.